This T cell receptor (beta chain) was profiled in a study of blood T cell repertoires in COVID-19 (dated by TCRdb to 2019 to 2021). For the study in its entirety: Collaborator samples came from the United States, Italy and Spain and covered acute and convalescent phases of COVID-19. The prospective study material was composed of cDNA or gDNA derived from T cells, B-cell-depleted T cells, or PBMCs. Subjects who had been exposed to COVID-19, were actively infected with it, or had recovered from it provided the deeply sampled blood TCRbeta repertoires that made up the dataset. The repertoires were made available in a free public database intended to serve as a resource for research on the immune response to SARS-CoV-2. Samples were obtained from the ongoing ImmuneRACE study (first 160 participants) and from roughly 1,300 subjects provided by 6 global collaborators. Nearly every sample came with metadata listing a de-identified subject ID, COVID-19 status, age in years and sex. Where HLA class I and class II types were available, the types were taken from metadata supplied by the sample provider, not from assay-based typing.

The immunoSEQ Assay, a bias-controlled multiplex PCR, was used to amplify TCRbeta CDR3 regions from genomic DNA. Processing in the source paper ran as follows. The number of nucleated cells in each sample was estimated from the amplification of reference gene primers within the assay. To quantify the absolute abundance of each unique TCRbeta CDR3 rearrangement, sequence reads were collapsed and filtered. For each sample, productive Simpson clonality was calculated as the square root of Simpson's diversity index across productive rearrangements. As stored in TCRdb, this immuneACCESS dataset retains in-frame rearrangements with V and J assigned. A fraction of the clones does not appear; measured against another copy, unresolved V genes explain less than half of the discrepancy, and the remainder lacks a known reason. The V and J calls and clone size were taken over from that table, and D and trimming were inferred from the DNA. This sample lists some 250,000 clones; approximately 81% were detected once. In total, the top ten clones hold roughly 2.9% of the sample.

Collaborating institutions collected whole blood in K2EDTA tubes following their own protocols. For TCRbeta analysis, collaborators shipped samples in one of three forms: frozen whole blood, isolated PBMCs, or DNA extracted from either of those sample types. Concerning this clone: Its specific antigen is unknown. Per-base quality was not reported, and no clone a single base away is much larger than it.

CDR1 and CDR2, per the germline V gene, are SGHAT and FQNNGV. Counted from cysteine to phenylalanine, this CDR3 has 12 amino acids. The DNA shown is the 36-base CDR3, in frame from base 1. The V end loses 5 bases and the J end loses 12 bases, and a stretch of 14 bases separates them. Study-wide conclusions, independent of this receptor: The quantity of clinical and demographic metadata differed by source and by participant and was supplied without curation.

Sequencing was done on a sample of peripheral blood. The TCR originated in a woman aged 55-69 years with active or convalescent COVID-19. The sequence joins TRBV11-2 to TRBJ2-1, with a weak D call of TRBD1 (6 bases match). The DNA sequence is given as TGTGCCAGCAGCCCAGGTGCCAGGGGGCAGTTCTTC. Protein translation: CASSPGARGQFF.